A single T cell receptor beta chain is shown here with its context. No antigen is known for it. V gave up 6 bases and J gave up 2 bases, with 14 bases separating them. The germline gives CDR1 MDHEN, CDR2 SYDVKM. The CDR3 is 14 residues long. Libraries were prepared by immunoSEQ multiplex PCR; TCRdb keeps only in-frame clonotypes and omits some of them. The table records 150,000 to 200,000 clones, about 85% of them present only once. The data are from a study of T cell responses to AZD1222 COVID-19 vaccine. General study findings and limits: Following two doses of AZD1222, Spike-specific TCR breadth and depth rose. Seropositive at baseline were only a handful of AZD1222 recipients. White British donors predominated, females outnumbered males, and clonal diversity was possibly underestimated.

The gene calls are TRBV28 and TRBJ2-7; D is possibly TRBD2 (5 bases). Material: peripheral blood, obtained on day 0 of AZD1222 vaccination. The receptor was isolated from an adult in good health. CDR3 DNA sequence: TGTGCCAGCAGATCACCGGGAAAGACCTACGAGCAGTACTTC. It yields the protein CASRSPGKTYEQYF.